This T cell receptor beta chain appears in the sequencing data of a study of PD-1 blockade in classical Hodgkin lymphoma. Germline V gives CDR1 KGHSH, CDR2 LQKENI. This CDR3 spans 15 amino acids. Trimming at V came to 0 bases and at J to 7 bases, leaving 7 bases not matched to a gene. Generated by immunoSEQ multiplex PCR, the TCRdb table keeps only in-frame clones and is missing some. The sample yields 60,000 to 75,000 clones, about 88% seen once. Every patient experienced relapse after autologous stem cell transplantation, and brentuximab vedotin exposure varied. The sample was peripheral blood mononuclear cells (PBMCs), taken at baseline. The TCR was taken from a human donor with classical Hodgkin lymphoma. This sequence joins TRBV18 and TRBJ2-7; 9 bases align to TRBD1. CDR3 sequence reads: CASSPPDRGKIEQYF. The CDR3 DNA is TGTGCCAGCTCACCACCCGACAGGGGGAAAATAGAGCAGTACTTC. Drawing the rest from reference TRBV18 and TRBJ2-7, the complete variable domain is NAGVMQNPRHLVRRRGQEARLRCSPMKGHSHVYWYRQLPEEGLKFMVYLQKENIIDESGMPKERFSAEFPKEGPSILRIQQVVRGDSAAYFCASSPPDRGKIEQYFGPGTRLTVT.